This T cell receptor beta chain was profiled in a study of blood T cell repertoires in COVID-19. After removal of 8 bases from V and 8 bases from J, the junction contained 4 bases not matched to a gene. Germline CDR1 WSHSY, CDR2 SAAADI. CDR3 length: 13 amino acids. Profiling relied on immunoSEQ multiplex PCR, and the TCRdb table lists in-frame clones only, not all of them. The sample includes more than 110,000 clones, about 88% of them seen just once. The sample taken for sequencing was peripheral blood. The chain employs TRBV10-2 and TRBJ2-3; TRBD2 agrees at 13 bases. The receptor's source is a man aged 45-65 years with active or convalescent COVID-19. The CDR3 region has the DNA TGCGCCAGCGGGACTAGCGGGAAGGGTACGCAGTATTTT. Translated: CASGTSGKGTQYF.